This TCR beta chain comes out of a study of T cells after yellow fever vaccination. Across the study: The authors prepared low-cell-number fractions using SMART-Seq v4 Ultra Low Input.

Study-level results: Subsequent to the booster, the majority of primary-vaccination clones reappeared (under 98% CD4, more than 70% CD8). Though weaker, the secondary response peaked faster, on day 5 versus 15.

This clonotype was recorded a few times. Its antigen is currently unknown. V trimming: 8 bases; J trimming: 6 bases; junction bases outside the gene matches: 4. The CDR3 is 13 amino acids. A universal primer site and UMIs were added as TCR cDNA was made by 5'RACE template switching. Using its own MiXCR run on the 5' RACE reads, TCRdb lists one record per CDR3 protein. The sample lists some 340,000 distinct CDR3 sequences; roughly a tenth were seen once. The specimen comprised CD4+ T cells sorted from PBMCs, sampled 45 days after the yellow fever booster vaccination. The origin of this receptor is a man aged 18 to 30 who received the YFV17D yellow fever vaccine. The V and J genes are TRBV12-3 or TRBV12-4 and TRBJ2-1; 10 bases agree with TRBD1. The CDR3 is CASGRTGGNEQFF. The CDR3 DNA follows: TGTGCCAGCGGGAGGACAGGGGGCAATGAGCAGTTCTTC.